These T cell receptor beta chains were read from a single sample in a study of blood T cell repertoires in COVID-19. Assay: immunoSEQ multiplex PCR; the TCRdb copy retains only in-frame clones and omits some. The sample carries tens of thousands of clones, 70% to 90% recorded once. What was sequenced was peripheral blood. The receptor set was obtained from a man between 40 and 49 years old with COVID-19, enrolled during active disease. Both conserved end residues are part of each CDR3. A D gene is named only where the DNA matches it firmly. Part of the rows lack a size; the others show once, few, many or a class for expanded clones.

D: NA
J: TRBJ1-5
size: NA
V: TRBV10-3
CDR3: CATRSLSNQPQHF
DNA: TGTGCCACCAGGTCTTTGAGCAATCAGCCCCAGCATTTT

D: NA
J: TRBJ1-1
size: NA
V: TRBV14
CDR3: CASSQDQFRGALEEAFF
DNA: TGTGCCAGCAGCCAAGATCAGTTTCGGGGGGCCTTAGAAGAAGCTTTCTTT

D: NA
J: TRBJ2-7
size: NA
V: TRBV29-1
CDR3: CSVNGLPPRYYEQYF
DNA: TGCAGCGTTAATGGACTACCCCCGAGATACTACGAGCAGTACTTC

D: TRBD2
J: TRBJ2-7
size: NA
V: TRBV7-9
CDR3: CASSARTSGGPFSYEQYF
DNA: TGTGCCAGCAGCGCCCGGACTAGCGGGGGGCCCTTTTCCTACGAGCAGTACTTC

D: TRBD1
J: TRBJ2-7
size: NA
V: TRBV5-5
CDR3: CASSIRQGPTYEQYF
DNA: TGTGCCAGCAGCATCCGACAGGGCCCCACCTACGAGCAGTACTTC

D: TRBD1
J: TRBJ1-3
size: few
V: TRBV9
CDR3: CASSGTGSGNTIYF
DNA: TGTGCCAGCAGCGGGACAGGCTCTGGAAACACCATATATTTT

D: NA
J: TRBJ2-5
size: NA
V: TRBV7-9
CDR3: CASSRGQETQYF
DNA: TGTGCCAGCAGTCGAGGCCAAGAGACCCAGTACTTC

D: NA
J: TRBJ1-5
size: NA
V: TRBV3-1/TRBV3-2
CDR3: CASSQQSNQPQHF
DNA: TGTGCCAGCAGCCAACAGAGCAATCAGCCCCAGCATTTT

D: NA
J: TRBJ2-7
size: NA
V: TRBV6-1
CDR3: CASSEAALGFFYEQYF
DNA: TGTGCCAGCAGTGAAGCGGCACTAGGGTTTTTCTACGAGCAGTACTTC

D: NA
J: TRBJ1-2
size: NA
V: TRBV6-1
CDR3: CASSEEQGHGYTF
DNA: TGTGCCAGCAGTGAAGAACAGGGCCACGGCTACACCTTC